Included here is one T cell receptor beta chain sequence, with context. No cognate antigen has been identified for it. No much larger clone is present one base from it, and per-base qualities are unavailable. This specimen comes from a study of blood T cell repertoires in COVID-19 (dated by TCRdb to between 2020 and 2021). In the study overall: The collaborator samples originated in the United States, Italy and Spain and spanned the acute and convalescent phases of COVID-19. The sample metadata nearly always contained a de-identified subject ID, COVID-19 status, age in years and sex. Subjects who had been exposed to COVID-19, were actively infected with it, or had recovered from it provided the deeply sampled blood TCRbeta repertoires that made up the dataset. The repertoires were released in a freely available public database intended as a resource for research on the immune response to SARS-CoV-2. The material from the prospective study consisted of cDNA or gDNA derived from T cells, B-cell-depleted T cells, or PBMCs. Samples were obtained from the ongoing ImmuneRACE study (first 160 participants) and from 950 to 1,500 subjects provided by 6 global collaborators. Where HLA class I and class II types were available, the types were taken from metadata supplied by the sample provider, not from assay-based typing.

The CDR3 runs 17 amino acids, cysteine and phenylalanine included. The sequence is cut down to CDR3 DNA, 51 bases in frame from base 1. Relative to germline, V is missing 4 bases and J is missing 3 bases, with 10 bases of the junction outside any gene match. CDR1 SGHKS and CDR2 YYEKEE are derived from the germline V gene (reference sequence). TCRbeta CDR3 regions were amplified from genomic DNA by means of the immunoSEQ Assay, a bias-controlled multiplex PCR. On the authors' methods: The number of nucleated cells in each sample was estimated by amplification of reference gene primers within the assay. Sequence reads were collapsed and filtered to measure the absolute abundance of every unique TCRbeta CDR3 rearrangement. For each sample, productive Simpson clonality was calculated as the square root of Simpson's diversity index across productive rearrangements. TCRdb mirrors the immuneACCESS table, restricted to in-frame sequences. Some clones are absent from its copies; in checked studies, under half trace to an unresolved V gene, and the reason for the others is unknown. That table gives V, J and clone size, and the DNA gave D and trimming. The sample includes more than 150,000 clones, with 70% to 90% observed a single time. Nearly 8.5% of the sample rests with the top ten.

The paper's findings and limits, for the study overall: How much clinical and demographic metadata was included differed by source and by participant, and the metadata was provided uncurated.

Collaborating institutions collected whole blood in K2EDTA tubes following their own protocols. Collaborator samples were shipped for TCRbeta analysis as frozen whole blood, isolated PBMCs, or DNA extracted from either sample type. The V and J genes are TRBV5-5 and TRBJ2-2; 9 central nucleotides agree with TRBD2. Specimen: peripheral blood. This clonotype was obtained from a man in his 60s with acute or convalescent COVID-19. The nucleotides are TGTGCCAGCAGCCGTTTTAGCGGGAGAGGAGACACCGGGGAGCTGTTTTTT. Translated, it reads CASSRFSGRGDTGELFF.